This entry concerns a single TCR beta chain. The authors' processing: By means of reference gene primer amplification, nucleated cell counts were estimated. Using immunoSEQ multiplex PCR, the repertoire was profiled, and TCRdb retains in-frame clones only, with some absent. The V and J calls and the clone size are those of that table, but D and trimming were determined from the DNA. The sample consists of some 70,000 clones, 85% of them appearing once. The sample is drawn from a study of blood T cell repertoires in COVID-19. Study summary: From the United States, Italy and Spain came samples of acute and convalescent COVID-19. Sample material is recorded as cDNA or gDNA derived from T cells, B-cell-depleted T cells, or PBMCs.

V was cut by 0 bases and J by 10 bases, with 4 bases left in between. The CDR3 contains 12 residues. Looked up from germline, CDR1 is LNHNV and CDR2 is YYDKDF (reference sequence). Source material: peripheral blood. The chain is built from TRBV15 and TRBJ1-6, with D uncertain. The receptor was isolated from a man older than 75 with acute or convalescent COVID-19. The CDR3 region has the DNA TGTGCCACCAGCAGAGATGAGTCACCCCTCCACTTT. Protein product: CATSRDESPLHF.